The clone carrying this T cell receptor beta chain was seen only a few times. Authors' analysis steps: Sample-level TCR yields exhibited a median of about 91,000, with a range of 23,224 to 690,600. TCRdb reprocessed the RACE reads via MiXCR and lists one record per CDR3 protein. V and J calls and clone size were set by TCRdb, not the authors. The table includes 150,000 to 200,000 distinct CDR3 sequences, under 35% detected once. The CDR3 covers 15 residues. Trimming pared 3 bases from V and 4 bases from J, leaving 16 bases between. The sample is drawn from a study of human T cells and chemical hapten exposure. Time point given: pre-sensitization, week 0. Treatment described: therapeutic diphenylcyclopropenone sensitization with weekly scalp DPC. Whole blood, unfractionated, served as the material for total RNA extraction.

This chain connects TRBV12-3 or TRBV12-4 to TRBJ2-7; D is possibly TRBD2 (7 bases). This receptor was taken from a young woman with alopecia areata. Some clones in this sample may be carry-over from other donors' samples. The sample consisted of whole blood, taken in connection with sensitization to the hapten diphenylcyclopropenone (DPC). The CDR3 DNA sequence: TGTGCCAGCAGTTTGAATGCGGGGGCGAGATACGAGCAGTACTTC. This encodes CASSLNAGARYEQYF.